This T cell receptor beta chain was identified in a study of cytotoxic CD8 clonotypes in ibrutinib-treated CLL. About the study: Of a cohort that held 11 to 12 relapsed/refractory and some 16 treatment-naive patients, some 17 were IGHV unmutated. Study findings and constraints: Clonality climbed at ibrutinib response, then dropped toward baseline at progression. For progressing versus sustained-remission patients, sampling times were not the same.

Some clones are missing from TCRdb's copy, which holds only in-frame ones; the method was immunoSEQ multiplex PCR. The repertoire includes approximately 330,000 clones, about 77% of them detected once, and 5% to 7% sits in the top ten. About this clone: The antigen is unknown.

The CDR3 contains 11 residues. Germline-derived CDR1 and CDR2 are KGHSH and LQKENI. V dropped 6 bases and J dropped 7 bases, with 7 bases sitting between them. The chain recombines TRBV18 with TRBJ2-1; the D gene is possibly TRBD2 (6 bases). The input for sequencing was PBMCs, taken before ibrutinib treatment. The sequence derives from a human donor with chronic lymphocytic leukemia. The CDR3 DNA sequence: TGTGCCAGCTCCGGGGGTAATGAGCAGTTCTTC. It yields the protein CASSGGNEQFF.